These 25 T cell receptor beta chains were sequenced from one sample in a study of vaccination effects on CD4 cells after COVID-19. Method: immunoSEQ multiplex PCR; TCRdb's copy keeps in-frame clones and lacks some. This sample has approximately 30,000 clones, with 72% found just once. Under the ViraFEST assay, PBMC were stimulated with viral peptide pools so that antigen-specific CD4+ T cells expanded. Sequencing was performed afterwards. CD4+ T cells were isolated after about nine days of culture. Negative nucleocapsid antibody tests before and after vaccination confirmed no previous SARS-CoV-2 infection. These receptors are not linked to any known antigen. The sample here was CD4+ T cells from PBMCs cultured with SARS-CoV-2 spike peptides, taken before COVID-19 vaccination. These receptors were collected from a human donor who received a COVID-19 vaccine.

The rearrangement uses TRBV11-2 and TRBJ2-3, with TRBD2 identical over 13 bases. Germline V gene sequence: CDR1 SGHAT, CDR2 FQNNGV. The J segment lost 4 bases and the V segment lost 0 bases, leaving 13 bases of the junction unmatched. The CDR3 contains 20 residues. CDR3 region: CASSLEETSGRAGPPDTQYF. DNA of the CDR3: TGTGCCAGCAGCTTAGAAGAAACTAGCGGGAGGGCCGGTCCCCCAGATACGCAGTATTTT.

This clone appeared a few times. The chain carries TRBV4-1 and TRBJ2-2; D may be TRBD1 (5 bases). Trimming took off 0 bases at V and 7 bases at J, with 9 bases between the two ends. This CDR3 contains 14 residues. CDR1 is MGHRA and CDR2 is YSYEKL in the germline V gene. CDR3 in DNA: TGCGCCAGCAGCCAAGATTACCAGGGCGGGGAGCTGTTTTTT. It specifies CASSQDYQGGELFF.

The chain links TRBV3-1 (or the pseudogene TRBV3-2) to TRBJ2-7; the match to TRBD2 covers 11 bases. Looked up from germline, CDR1 is LGHDT and CDR2 is YNNKEL (reference sequence). The CDR3 covers 15 residues. J lost 9 bases, V lost 2 bases, and 9 bases had no gene match. This CDR3 reads CASSQSTSGGAVQYF. The DNA of the CDR3 is TGTGCCAGCAGCCAAAGCACTAGCGGGGGAGCGGTGCAGTACTTC.

Points on this clone: Other DNA sequences of this sample code for an identical CDR3. The rearrangement uses TRBV11-3 and TRBJ2-2; no firm D call. Trimming stripped 1 base from V and 5 bases from J, with 8 bases between. Germline CDR1 and CDR2: SGHNT and YENEEA. The CDR3 spans 14 residues. This CDR3 is CASSLGQSTGELFF. CDR3 bases: TGTGCCAGCAGCTTAGGGCAGTCAACCGGGGAGCTGTTTTTT. The variable domain in full, with the rest retrieved from reference TRBV11-3 and TRBJ2-2, is EAGVVQSPRYKIIEKKQPVAFWCNPISGHNTLYWYLQNLGQGPELLIRYENEEAVDDSQLPKDRFSAERLKGVDSTLKIQPAELGDSAVYLCASSLGQSTGELFFGEGSRLTVL.

This chain links TRBV15 with TRBJ1-2; D uncertain. V was trimmed by 0 bases and J by 2 bases, leaving 4 bases between them. The CDR3 extends over 13 amino acids. Germline V gene lookup returns CDR1 LNHNV and CDR2 YYDKDF (reference sequence). The CDR3: CATSRDRNYGYTF. CDR3 DNA: TGTGCCACCAGCAGAGATCGGAACTATGGCTACACCTTC. The complete variable domain, with remaining parts taken from reference TRBV15 and TRBJ1-2, reads DAMVIQNPRYQVTQFGKPVTLSCSQTLNHNVMYWYQQKSSQAPKLLFHYYDKDFNNEADTPDNFQSRRPNTSFCFLDIRSPGLGDTAMYLCATSRDRNYGYTFGSGTRLTVV.

The chain carries TRBV4-2 and TRBJ2-7; D is undetermined. V was cut by 3 bases and J by 7 bases, with 13 bases left in between. Germline V CDR1 and CDR2: LGHNA, YNFKEQ. CDR3 length equals 13 residues. The CDR3 bases are TGTGCCAGCAGCCAGGAAATTCAGAGGGAGCAGTACTTC. Amino acid sequence: CASSQEIQREQYF.

The chain joins TRBV2 to TRBJ1-2, with D possibly being TRBD1 (6 bases). CDR3 size: 13 residues. Germline V CDR1 and CDR2: SNHLY, FYNNEI. The germline V and J ends were trimmed by 2 bases and 8 bases, with 12 bases remaining between them. For the CDR3, the DNA is TGTGCCAGCAGTGAATCCTACAGGGAGGGCTACACCTTC. The encoded protein is CASSESYREGYTF. Together with reference TRBV2 and TRBJ1-2, the CDR3 gives the full variable domain: EPEVTQTPSHQVTQMGQEVILRCVPISNHLYFYWYRQILGQKVEFLVSFYNNEISEKSEIFDDQFSVERPDGSNFTLKIRSTKLEDSAMYFCASSESYREGYTFGSGTRLTVV.

The CDR3 DNA follows: TGCGCCAGCAGACCAGGACAGGATTTCAATGAGCAGTTCTTC. Translation: CASRPGQDFNEQFF. J is TRBJ2-1 and V is TRBV5-1, with 7 bases that match TRBD1. Per the germline V gene, CDR1 is SGHRS and CDR2 is YFSETQ. Trimming at V came to 5 bases and at J to 6 bases, leaving 8 bases not matched to a gene. The CDR3 spans 14 residues.

The CDR3 reads CASRRTELYEQYF. Written as DNA, the CDR3 is TGTGCCAGCAGGAGGACAGAACTCTACGAGCAGTACTTC. J is TRBJ2-7 and V is TRBV6-5, with D maybe TRBD1 (6 bases). Between the trimmed V and J ends, which lost 6 bases and 3 bases, there was a span of 12 bases. The CDR3 is 13 amino acids. CDR1 and CDR2 (germline): MNHEY, SVGAGI.

This clone was counted between two and nine times. The CDR3 DNA sequence: TGTGCCAGCAGTTTTCTATCAAGGGGGAACACTGAAGCTTTCTTT. This encodes CASSFLSRGNTEAFF. This chain joins TRBV27 and TRBJ1-1, with D possibly matching TRBD1 (5 bases). Germline V gene sequence: CDR1 MNHEY, CDR2 SMNVEV (reference sequence). The CDR3 has 15 amino acids. The ends were cut back, 3 bases at V and 1 base at J, with 12 bases in the middle.

The rearrangement joins TRBV3-1 (or the pseudogene TRBV3-2) to TRBJ2-5, with D possibly being TRBD1 (5 bases). Trimming removed 4 bases from V and 9 bases from J, with 9 bases in between. Germline values: CDR1 LGHDT, CDR2 YNNKEL (reference sequence). The CDR3 length is 11 residues. This chain's CDR3 is CASSLKGPQYF. In DNA, the CDR3 is TGTGCCAGCAGCCTCAAGGGGCCCCAGTACTTC.

The V gene is TRBV11-2, the J gene TRBJ1-4; no clear D. V lost 7 bases and J 8 bases, leaving 26 bases between the germline ends. The CDR3 loop spans 17 amino acids. CDR1 is SGHAT, CDR2 FQNNGV, per germline. The CDR3 coding sequence is TGTGCCAGCACCAAAGGTCCGATGACGACTGGTCGGGAAAAACTGTTTTTT. Amino acid sequence: CASTKGPMTTGREKLFF.

The chain recombines TRBV12-3 or TRBV12-4 with TRBJ1-5; a possible D gene is TRBD1 (6 bases). V lost 6 bases and J 9 bases, leaving 12 bases between the germline ends. This CDR3 has 12 amino acids. In DNA form, the CDR3 reads TGTGCCAGCAGACCAGGGGATGGGCCCCAGCATTTT. Translation: CASRPGDGPQHF.

J is TRBJ1-2 and V is TRBV10-1; no clear D gene. Per germline, CDR1 WNHNN and CDR2 SYGVQD (reference sequence). The CDR3 consists of 12 residues. The V and J ends lost 0 bases and 10 bases respectively, with 9 bases between them. The CDR3 is CASSESTRPYTF. CDR3 DNA: TGCGCCAGCAGTGAGTCGACGAGGCCCTACACCTTC.

The CDR3 region is CASSEQIQETQYF. In DNA form, the CDR3 reads TGCGCCAGCAGTGAACAGATCCAAGAGACCCAGTACTTC. V usage is TRBV10-1 and J usage is TRBJ2-5, with D unresolved. The CDR3 is 13 amino acids. The V end was cut by 3 bases, the J end by 1 base, with 6 bases between. Germline V gene sequence: CDR1 WNHNN, CDR2 SYGVQD (reference sequence).

The J gene is TRBJ2-7, the V gene TRBV18; D ambiguous. V gave up 3 bases and J gave up 6 bases, with 9 bases separating them. This CDR3 has 12 residues. The germline V gene has CDR1 KGHSH and CDR2 LQKENI. The CDR3 DNA follows: TGTGCCAGCTCACCTGGCCCGGGCGAGCAGTACTTC. Protein product: CASSPGPGEQYF. The full variable domain, in which reference TRBV18 and TRBJ2-7 provide the parts outside the CDR3, is NAGVMQNPRHLVRRRGQEARLRCSPMKGHSHVYWYRQLPEEGLKFMVYLQKENIIDESGMPKERFSAEFPKEGPSILRIQQVVRGDSAAYFCASSPGPGEQYFGPGTRLTVT.

The V call is TRBV10-2, the J call TRBJ2-3; TRBD2 matches at 14 bases. The CDR3 is 19 residues long. After removal of 6 bases from V and 4 bases from J, the junction contained 15 bases not matched to a gene. CDR1 and CDR2 from the germline V gene are WSHSY and SAAADI. CDR3 bases: TGCGCCAGCAGATCCGCGGGACTAGCGGGAGAAGGTTTTTCAGATACGCAGTATTTT. Protein: CASRSAGLAGEGFSDTQYF.

V gene TRBV27 combines with J gene TRBJ2-2, with 8 bases aligning to TRBD1. Trimming cost V 6 bases and J 1 base; bases outside gene matches: 1. There are 14 residues in the CDR3. Germline lookup yields CDR1 MNHEY and CDR2 SMNVEV (reference sequence). This CDR3 reads CASRGQVNTGELFF. The CDR3 DNA reads as TGTGCCAGCAGGGGACAGGTGAACACCGGGGAGCTGTTTTTT.

V gene TRBV6-5 combines with J gene TRBJ2-7; a weak D match, TRBD2 (5 bases). This CDR3 region has 15 residues. Germline V gene lookup returns CDR1 MNHEY and CDR2 SVGAGI. V lost 4 bases, J lost 3 bases, and 16 bases lay in between. Here the CDR3 reads CASSSPSFNLYEQYF. CDR3 coding DNA: TGTGCCAGCAGTTCCCCTAGCTTTAACCTCTACGAGCAGTACTTC.

The CDR3 loop is CSVELNRGELFF. CDR3 bases: TGCAGCGTTGAACTGAACCGCGGGGAGCTGTTTTTT. This sequence joins TRBV29-1 and TRBJ2-2; D is uncertain. Germline-derived CDR1 and CDR2 are SQVTM and ANQGSEA. The CDR3 covers 12 residues. V was shortened by 2 bases and J by 7 bases, with 8 bases between the two germline ends.

V and J are TRBV4-1 and TRBJ1-2; weak D call: TRBD1 (6 bases). This CDR3 has 15 amino acids. Germline CDR1 MGHRA, CDR2 YSYEKL. The V end lost 3 bases, the J end lost 8 bases, and 19 bases lay between the germline ends. CDR3 sequence reads: CASSQTAGEGYGYTF. In DNA form, the CDR3 reads TGCGCCAGCAGCCAGACCGCAGGGGAGGGTTACGGCTACACCTTC.

This chain uses TRBV9 with TRBJ2-1; TRBD2 matches at 9 bases. With 0 bases clipped from V and 4 bases from J, the junction kept 5 bases outside the gene matches. CDR1 is SGDLS, CDR2 YYNGEE, per germline. The CDR3 runs 16 residues. CDR3 bases: TGTGCCAGCAGCGTAGGTGGACTAGCGCGGTACAATGAGCAGTTCTTC. It specifies CASSVGGLARYNEQFF.

The J gene is TRBJ1-2, the V gene TRBV30; D is possibly TRBD1 (5 bases). V lost 7 bases and J lost 0, with 18 bases in between. The germline CDR1 and CDR2 sequences are GTSNPN and SVGIG (reference sequence). The length of the CDR3 is 15 residues. CDR3: CALNPPGGANYGYTF. DNA for the CDR3: TGTGCCTTAAATCCCCCAGGAGGGGCTAACTATGGCTACACCTTC.

The J gene is TRBJ2-3, the V gene TRBV5-1, with TRBD2 as a possible D gene (6 bases). Germline-derived CDR1 and CDR2 are SGHRS and YFSETQ. The germline V and J ends were trimmed by 0 bases and 4 bases, with 15 bases remaining between them. The CDR3 is made up of 16 amino acids. DNA for the CDR3: TGCGCCAGCAGCTTGGCTGCGGGATATCGGTCAGATACGCAGTATTTT. Translation: CASSLAAGYRSDTQYF.

The rearrangement uses TRBV5-1 and TRBJ2-7; TRBD2 matches at 8 bases. The CDR3 covers 15 residues. V dropped 0 bases and J dropped 2; count of bases not matched to a gene: 4. The V gene's germline CDR1 is SGHRS and CDR2 YFSETQ. The CDR3 region has the DNA TGCGCCAGCAGCTTGGCCAGCGGGAGCCCCTACGAGCAGTACTTC. Its translation: CASSLASGSPYEQYF.